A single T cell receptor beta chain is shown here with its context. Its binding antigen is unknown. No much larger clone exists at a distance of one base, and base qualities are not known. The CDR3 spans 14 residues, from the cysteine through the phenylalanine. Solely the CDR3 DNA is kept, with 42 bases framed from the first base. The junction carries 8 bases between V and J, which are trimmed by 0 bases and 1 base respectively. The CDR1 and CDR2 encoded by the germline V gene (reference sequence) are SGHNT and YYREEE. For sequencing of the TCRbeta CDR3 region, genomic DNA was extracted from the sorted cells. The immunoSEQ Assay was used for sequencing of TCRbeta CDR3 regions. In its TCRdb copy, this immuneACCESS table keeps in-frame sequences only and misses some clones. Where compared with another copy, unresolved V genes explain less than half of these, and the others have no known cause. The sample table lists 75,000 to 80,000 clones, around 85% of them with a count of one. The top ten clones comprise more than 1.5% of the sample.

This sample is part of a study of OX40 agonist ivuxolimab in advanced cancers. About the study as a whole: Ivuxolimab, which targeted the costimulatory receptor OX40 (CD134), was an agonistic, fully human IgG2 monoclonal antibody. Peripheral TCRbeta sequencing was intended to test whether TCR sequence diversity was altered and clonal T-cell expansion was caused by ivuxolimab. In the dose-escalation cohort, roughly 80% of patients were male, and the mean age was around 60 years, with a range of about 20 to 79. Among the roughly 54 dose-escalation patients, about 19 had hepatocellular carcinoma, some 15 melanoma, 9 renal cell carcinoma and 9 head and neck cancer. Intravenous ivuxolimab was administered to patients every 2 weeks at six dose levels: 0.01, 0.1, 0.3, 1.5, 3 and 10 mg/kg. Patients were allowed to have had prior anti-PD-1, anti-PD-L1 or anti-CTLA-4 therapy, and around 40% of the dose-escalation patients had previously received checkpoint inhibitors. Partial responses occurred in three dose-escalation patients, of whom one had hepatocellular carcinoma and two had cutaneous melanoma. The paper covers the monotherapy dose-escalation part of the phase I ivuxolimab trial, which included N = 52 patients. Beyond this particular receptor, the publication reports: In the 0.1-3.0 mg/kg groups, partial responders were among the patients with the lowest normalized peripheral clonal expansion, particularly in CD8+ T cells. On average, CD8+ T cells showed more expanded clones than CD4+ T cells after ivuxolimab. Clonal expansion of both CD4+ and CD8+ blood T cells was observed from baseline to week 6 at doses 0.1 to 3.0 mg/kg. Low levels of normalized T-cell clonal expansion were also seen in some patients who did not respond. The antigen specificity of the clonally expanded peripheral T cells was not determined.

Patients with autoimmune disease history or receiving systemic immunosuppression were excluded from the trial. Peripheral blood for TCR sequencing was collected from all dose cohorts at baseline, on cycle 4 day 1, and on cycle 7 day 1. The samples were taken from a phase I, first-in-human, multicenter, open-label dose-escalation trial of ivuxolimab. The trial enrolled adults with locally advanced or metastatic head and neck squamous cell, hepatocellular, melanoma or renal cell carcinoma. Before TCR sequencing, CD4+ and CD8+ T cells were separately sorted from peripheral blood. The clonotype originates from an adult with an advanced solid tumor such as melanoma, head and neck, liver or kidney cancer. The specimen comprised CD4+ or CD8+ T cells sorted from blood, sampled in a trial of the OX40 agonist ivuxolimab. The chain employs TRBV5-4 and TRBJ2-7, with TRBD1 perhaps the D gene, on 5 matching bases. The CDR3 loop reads CASSLGQRSYEQYF. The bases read TGTGCCAGCAGCTTGGGACAGAGATCCTACGAGCAGTACTTC. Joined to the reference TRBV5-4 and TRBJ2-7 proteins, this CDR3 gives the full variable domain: ETGVTQSPTHLIKTRGQQVTLRCSSQSGHNTVSWYQQALGQGPQFIFQYYREEENGRGNFPPRFSGLQFPNYSSELNVNALELDDSALYLCASSLGQRSYEQYFGPGTRLTVT.